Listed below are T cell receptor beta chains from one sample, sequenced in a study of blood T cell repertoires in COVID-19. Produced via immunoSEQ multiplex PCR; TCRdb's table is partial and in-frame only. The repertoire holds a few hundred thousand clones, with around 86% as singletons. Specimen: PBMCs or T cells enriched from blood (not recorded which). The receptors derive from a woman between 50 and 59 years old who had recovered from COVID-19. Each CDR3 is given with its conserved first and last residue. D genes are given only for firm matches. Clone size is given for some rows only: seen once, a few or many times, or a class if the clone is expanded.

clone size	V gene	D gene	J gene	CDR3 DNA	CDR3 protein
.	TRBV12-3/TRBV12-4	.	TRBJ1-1	TGTGCCAGCAGTTTTTCAGCAGCGGAAGCTTTCTTT	CASSFSAAEAFF
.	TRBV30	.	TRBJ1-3	TGTGCCTGGAGTGTGACAGCTGGAAACACCATATATTTT	CAWSVTAGNTIYF
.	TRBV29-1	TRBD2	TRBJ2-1	TGCAGCGTTGAACGAGCGGGAGGCCGGGGTGAGCAGTTCTTC	CSVERAGGRGEQFF
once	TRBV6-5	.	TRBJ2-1	TGTGCCAGCAGTAGTCGGACGGGGGTTCTAGAGCAGTTCTTC	CASSSRTGVLEQFF
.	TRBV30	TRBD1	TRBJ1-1	TGTGCCTGGAGTATGTGGGGACAGGGGGCCTCTGAAGCTTTCTTT	CAWSMWGQGASEAFF
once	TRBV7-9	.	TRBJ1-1	TGTGCCAGCAGCTTAGCGCAGGGGAACACTGAAGCTTTCTTT	CASSLAQGNTEAFF
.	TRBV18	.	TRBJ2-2	TGTGCCAGCTCACTGAGGATTCAGGGGACCGGGGAGCTGTTTTTT	CASSLRIQGTGELFF
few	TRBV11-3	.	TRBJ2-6	TGTGCCAGCAGCTTGCCAGGGGAGTACTCTGGGGCCAACGTCCTGACTTTC	CASSLPGEYSGANVLTF
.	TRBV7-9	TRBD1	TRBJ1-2	TGTGCCAGCAGCTTAGGATCTGACAGGGGTGGCTACACCTTC	CASSLGSDRGGYTF
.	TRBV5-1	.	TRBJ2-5	TGCGCCAGCAGCCCGGGACATATGGGAGAGACCCAGTACTTC	CASSPGHMGETQYF
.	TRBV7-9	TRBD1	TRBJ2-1	TGTGCCAGCAGCTACCCCGGGACAGGGGCGTGGGATGAGCAGTTCTTC	CASSYPGTGAWDEQFF
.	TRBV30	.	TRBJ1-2	TGTGCCTGGAGGACAGGCCCCAAGTTTGGCTACACCTTC	CAWRTGPKFGYTF
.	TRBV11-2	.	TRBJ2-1	TGTGCCAGCAGCTTAGAGTACAGCTCCTACAATGAGCAGTTCTTC	CASSLEYSSYNEQFF
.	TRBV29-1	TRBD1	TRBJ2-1	TGCAGCGCTCACCGGGACAGGGGCGCCTACAATGAGCAGTTCTTC	CSAHRDRGAYNEQFF
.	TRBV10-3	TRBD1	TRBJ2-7	TGTGCCATCAGTGATCTTGGACAGGGCACCTACGAGCAGTACTTC	CAISDLGQGTYEQYF
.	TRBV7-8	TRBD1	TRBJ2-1	TGTGCCAGCAGCTTAGTGGCAGGGGGCTACAATGAGCAGTTCTTC	CASSLVAGGYNEQFF
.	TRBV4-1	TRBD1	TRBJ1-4	TGCGCCAGCAGCCAAGCGGGACAGACTAATGAAAAACTGTTTTTT	CASSQAGQTNEKLFF
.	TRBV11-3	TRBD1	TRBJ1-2	TGTGCCAGCAGCCCAGGGACAGGGTCTGGCTACACCTTC	CASSPGTGSGYTF
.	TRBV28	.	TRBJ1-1	TGTGCCAGCAGTCAACAGTTGAACACTGAAGCTTTCTTT	CASSQQLNTEAFF
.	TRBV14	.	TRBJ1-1	TGTGCCAGCAGCCAGGGGGCGAACACTGAAGCTTTCTTT	CASSQGANTEAFF
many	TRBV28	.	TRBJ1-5	TGTGCCAGCACCCCGCGGAGGGGAGGGGGTCAGCCCCAGCATTTT	CASTPRRGGGQPQHF
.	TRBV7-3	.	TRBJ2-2	TGTGCCAGCAGCTTCGGACAGTCCACCGGGGAGCTGTTTTTT	CASSFGQSTGELFF
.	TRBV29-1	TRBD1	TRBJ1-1	TGCAGCGCACTCGGACAGGGTGGGAACACTGAAGCTTTCTTT	CSALGQGGNTEAFF
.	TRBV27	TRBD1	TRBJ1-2	TGTGCCAGCAGAGGCGGGACAGGGGGTTCGGCCCGGTATGGCTACACCTTC	CASRGGTGGSARYGYTF
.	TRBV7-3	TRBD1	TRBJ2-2	TGTGCCAGCAGCTCGAGCCGGGACAGGGTAATTCCGGGGGAGCTGTTTTTT	CASSSSRDRVIPGELFF
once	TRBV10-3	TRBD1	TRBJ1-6	TGTGCCACTCTACCGGGACAGGGACCCTCACCCCTCCACTTT	CATLPGQGPSPLHF
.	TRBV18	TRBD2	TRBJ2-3	TGTGCCAGCTCCCAAGAGTTCACAGCGCAAAAGCGGGGGGGCACAGATACGCAGTATTTT	CASSQEFTAQKRGGTDTQYF
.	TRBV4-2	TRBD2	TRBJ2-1	TGTGCCAGCAGCCATTCGAGCGGGGTCTACAATGAGCAGTTCTTC	CASSHSSGVYNEQFF
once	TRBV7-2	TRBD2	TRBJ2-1	TGTGCCAGCAGCAAATCGCGGCTAGCGGGGGACTACAATGAGCAGTTCTTC	CASSKSRLAGDYNEQFF
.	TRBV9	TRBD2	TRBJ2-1	TGTGCCAGCAGCGACCGGACTAGCGGGAGCCACAATGAGCAGTTCTTC	CASSDRTSGSHNEQFF
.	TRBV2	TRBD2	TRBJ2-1	TGTGCCAGCACCACGGGACTAGCGGGGGGGAATGAGCAGTTCTTC	CASTTGLAGGNEQFF
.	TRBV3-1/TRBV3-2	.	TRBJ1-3	TGTGCCAGCAGCCATCTCAACTCGGGGGGCTCTGGAAACACCATATATTTT	CASSHLNSGGSGNTIYF
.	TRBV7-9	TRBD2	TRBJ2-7	TGTGCCAGCAGCTTGGACCCGGGACTAAAATACGAGCAGTACTTC	CASSLDPGLKYEQYF
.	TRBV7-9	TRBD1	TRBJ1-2	TGTGCCAGCAGCAATAGACAGGGAGTAGGTGGCTACACCTTC	CASSNRQGVGGYTF
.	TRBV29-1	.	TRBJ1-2	TGCAGCGGGGGGGCGGACTATGGCTACACCTTC	CSGGADYGYTF
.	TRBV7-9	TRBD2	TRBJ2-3	TGTGCCAGCAGCAAACACCCCGGAAGGACTAGCGATAGCACAGATACGCAGTATTTT	CASSKHPGRTSDSTDTQYF
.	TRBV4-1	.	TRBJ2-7	TGCGCCAGCAGCCAAGCCCCAGGACTCTACGAGCAGTACTTC	CASSQAPGLYEQYF
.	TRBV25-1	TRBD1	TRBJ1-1	TGTGCCAGCGGCCCGGTTCTGGGACAGGGGGAACCTGAAGCTTTCTTT	CASGPVLGQGEPEAFF
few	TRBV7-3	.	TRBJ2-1	TGTGCCAGCAGCTTATCCGCGGGATCCTACAATGAGCAGTTCTTC	CASSLSAGSYNEQFF
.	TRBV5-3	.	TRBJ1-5	TGTGCCAGAAGCTTGGGGAACGGGGATAGCAATCAGCCCCAGCATTTT	CARSLGNGDSNQPQHF
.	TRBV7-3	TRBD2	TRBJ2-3	TGTGCCAGCAGCAAGAGCGGGAACACAGATACGCAGTATTTT	CASSKSGNTDTQYF
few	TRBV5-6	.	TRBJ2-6	TGTGCCAGCAGCACTCCAAGCTCTGGGGCCAACGTCCTGACTTTC	CASSTPSSGANVLTF
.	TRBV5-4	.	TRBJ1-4	TGTGCCAGCACCACCGGCGGTACAACTAATGAAAAACTGTTTTTT	CASTTGGTTNEKLFF
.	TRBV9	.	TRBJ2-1	TGTGCCAGCAGCGGTAGCCAATGGGGGGCGGGAGTACGCAATGAGCAGTTCTTC	CASSGSQWGAGVRNEQFF